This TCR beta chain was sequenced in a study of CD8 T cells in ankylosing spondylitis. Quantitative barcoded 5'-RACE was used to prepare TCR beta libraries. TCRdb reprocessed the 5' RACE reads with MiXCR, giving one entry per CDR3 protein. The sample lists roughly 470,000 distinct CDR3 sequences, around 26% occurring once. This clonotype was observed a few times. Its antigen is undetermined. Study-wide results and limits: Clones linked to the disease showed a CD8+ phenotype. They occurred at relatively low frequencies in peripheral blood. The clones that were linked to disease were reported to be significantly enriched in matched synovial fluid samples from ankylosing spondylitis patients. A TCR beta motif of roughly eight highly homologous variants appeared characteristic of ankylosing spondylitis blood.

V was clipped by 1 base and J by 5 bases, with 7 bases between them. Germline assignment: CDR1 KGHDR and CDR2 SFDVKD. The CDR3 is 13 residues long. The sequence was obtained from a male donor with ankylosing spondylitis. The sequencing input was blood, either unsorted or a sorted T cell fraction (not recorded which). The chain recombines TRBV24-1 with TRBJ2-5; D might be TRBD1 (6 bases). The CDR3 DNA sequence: TGTGCCACCAGTGATTTCCAGGGGGAGACCCAGTACTTC. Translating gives CATSDFQGETQYF.